The following is a T cell receptor (beta chain) sequence with its context. Libraries were prepared by immunoSEQ multiplex PCR; TCRdb keeps only in-frame clonotypes and omits some of them. The sample contains some 78,000 clones, 88% of which appear only once. This entry comes from a study of OX40 agonist ivuxolimab in advanced cancers. Germline CDR1 reads SGHDT; CDR2 reads YYEEEE. The V end was cut by 4 bases, the J end by 7 bases, with 15 bases between. This CDR3 comprises 14 residues. The sequences come from CD4+ or CD8+ T cells sorted from blood, collected in a trial of the OX40 agonist ivuxolimab. The TCR was taken from an adult with an advanced solid tumor such as melanoma, head and neck, liver or kidney cancer. The rearrangement joins TRBV5-6 to TRBJ1-3; TRBD1 is a possible D gene (5 bases). CDR3 in DNA: TGTGCCAGCAGCCCGGGCCTCGAGGGGAACACCATATATTTT. Its translation is CASSPGLEGNTIYF.